This T cell receptor (beta chain) was identified during a study of identifying expanded T cells in peripheral blood. Study observations and caveats: Clone count variance between roughly two-week samples rose with total template count. Technical replicates showed roughly 1.2 changed clones; approximately 2 weeks about 16; four weeks 19.

The CDR3 runs to 18 residues. Per germline, CDR1 GTSNPN and CDR2 SVGIG (reference sequence). V lost 1 base, J lost 0 bases, and 12 bases stayed unmatched. Remarks on this clone: No antigen is known for it.

The data were produced by immunoSEQ multiplex PCR, yet TCRdb's version contains in-frame clones alone and is incomplete. The data hold over 100,000 clones, with about 88% observed a single time. No infections or other immune events were documented during collection. Sequencing was performed on blood. The rearrangement joins TRBV30 to TRBJ1-5; TRBD1 matches at 7 bases. This TCR derives from a person aged 18 to 75 in good health. The CDR3 protein is CAWSATRTGSFSNQPQHF. The CDR3 nucleotides read TGTGCCTGGAGTGCCACACGGACAGGATCATTTAGCAATCAGCCCCAGCATTTT.